This section outlines one TCR beta chain sequence together with its context. Which antigen it targets is not known. The sample holds no much larger clone one base away, and base qualities are not on file. From the cysteine through the phenylalanine, the CDR3 covers 15 amino acids. The DNA shown is the 45-base CDR3, in frame from base 1. Compared with germline, V lacks 5 bases and J lacks 0 bases; bases without a gene match: 2. Per the germline V gene, SGHTA is the CDR1 and FQGNSA is the CDR2. The entry originates in a study of shared T cell receptors in the human thymus (dated by TCRdb to about 2021). Regarding the study in general: The study examined how self-reactive, shared T-cell receptor alpha chains are generated in the human thymus.

The library was built by means of the immunoSEQ multiplex PCR assay. TCRdb took this table from immuneACCESS and kept in-frame rearrangements with V and J called. Such tables lack part of the clones; where checked against another copy, unresolved V genes explain under half of the gap, and the rest is unexplained. Within this sample are just under 550,000 clones, with around 78% of them counted one time only. The ten largest clones capture approximately 0.013% of the sample. These data were likewise used in another study, on human thymus T cells. As described in the second report: In Finland, the donors were immunologically healthy infants who were having open corrective cardiac surgery for congenital heart defects. The thymus tissue came from surgical resects taken out during corrective cardiac surgery. Usage of V and J gene segments appeared to be biased in both the thymic and the peripheral blood repertoires. According to the related research, thymic TCR repertoires were highly overlapping among unrelated individuals. The study described the TCR alpha and beta repertoires in roughly 8 infant thymus samples and a few matching peripheral blood samples. The cohort included more than five male and a couple of female infants, with donor ages spanning 7 to 244 days. Thymocytes were mechanically released from the tissue and were stored as pellets of about 9-33 million cells at -70 degrees C. Genomic DNA was extracted from frozen cell pellets with a QIAsymphony instrument. Using the immunoSEQ multiplex PCR assay, the TCRB and TCRAD loci were amplified from a standardized quantity of quality-controlled genomic DNA. The amplicons covered the V(D)J region and were long enough to include the CDR3 and to identify the V and J genes. Through the commercial immunoSEQ service, the amplicons were sequenced on an Illumina platform. Primer bias and sequencing errors were corrected using previously described methods, and TCRAD and TCRB definitions followed the IMGT database. Analysis of the repertoires was done with immunoSEQ Analyzer 3.0 and VDJTools and included basic statistics, V/J segment usage, diversity estimates, rarefaction and pairwise overlap. Diversity was estimated with Chao1, ChaoE, Efron-Thisted, Shannon and inverse Simpson indices, and also on datasets down-sampled to the smallest sample. Repertoire overlap was determined by strict matching of CDR3 nucleotide sequence, V gene and J gene, and Jaccard-based multidimensional scaling clustering was applied. On average, thymus samples gave 750,000 to 1,000,000 unique TCRB clonotypes, whereas blood samples gave around 84,000.

The sample consisted of thymocytes. This receptor was obtained from a boy younger than two with a congenital heart defect. Donor details come from another sample of the same person, matched by shared clones. The V and J genes are TRBV7-2 and TRBJ2-7; TRBD1 matches 12 bases in the middle. The CDR3 in this case is CASSTGQGASYEQYF. The sequence in DNA is TGTGCCAGCAGCACGGGACAGGGGGCCTCCTACGAGCAGTACTTC. Outside the CDR3, residues come from the reference TRBV7-2 and TRBJ2-7 proteins, so the full variable domain is: GAGVSQSPSNKVTEKGKDVELRCDPISGHTALYWYRQSLGQGLEFLIYFQGNSAPDKSGLPSDRFSAERTGGSVSTLTIQRTQQEDSAVYLCASSTGQGASYEQYFGPGTRLTVT.